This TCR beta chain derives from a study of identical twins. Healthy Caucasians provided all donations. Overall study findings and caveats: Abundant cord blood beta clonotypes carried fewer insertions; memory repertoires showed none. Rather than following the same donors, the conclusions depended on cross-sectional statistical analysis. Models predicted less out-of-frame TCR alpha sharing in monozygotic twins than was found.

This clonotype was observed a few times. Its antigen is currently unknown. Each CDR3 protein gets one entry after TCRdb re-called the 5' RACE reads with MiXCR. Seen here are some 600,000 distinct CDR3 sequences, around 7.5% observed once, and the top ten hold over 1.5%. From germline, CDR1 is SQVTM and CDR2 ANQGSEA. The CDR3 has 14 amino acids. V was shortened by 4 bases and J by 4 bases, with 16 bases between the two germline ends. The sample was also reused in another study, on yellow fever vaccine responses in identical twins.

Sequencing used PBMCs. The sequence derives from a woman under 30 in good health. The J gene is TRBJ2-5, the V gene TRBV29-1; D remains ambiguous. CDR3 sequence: CSVAAALLRETQYF. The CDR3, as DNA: TGCAGCGTTGCGGCGGCACTCTTGAGAGAGACCCAGTACTTC.